A selection of T cell receptor beta chains follows, all from one sample in a study of cytomegalovirus exposure and HLA in healthy donors. TCRdb keeps only in-frame clones here, not all; method: immunoSEQ multiplex PCR. This repertoire shows 95,000 to 120,000 clones, approximately 80% found once; its top ten account for 2% to 3%. What was sequenced was PBMCs. These receptors originate from a young woman in good health and CMV-seronegative. Both conserved end residues are part of each CDR3. The D gene is left open where the match is weak. Clone sizes are given selectively: once, few, many, or a class where the clone is expanded.

length | J | size | V | D | CDR3 | DNA
15 | TRBJ2-3 | NA | TRBV4-2 | NA | CASSQEGASPDTQYF | TGTGCCAGCAGCCAAGAGGGGGCTAGTCCGGATACGCAGTATTTT
17 | TRBJ2-3 | NA | TRBV5-1 | TRBD2 | CASSLATSGSSTDTQYF | TGCGCCAGCAGCTTGGCGACTAGCGGAAGCAGCACAGATACGCAGTATTTT
15 | TRBJ1-6 | NA | TRBV28 | TRBD1 | CASTPGGQGTSPLHF | TGTGCCAGCACCCCGGGAGGACAGGGGACTTCACCCCTCCACTTT
14 | TRBJ1-1 | few | TRBV18 | NA | CASSPVQGNTEAFF | TGTGCCAGCTCACCAGTCCAGGGGAATACTGAAGCTTTCTTT
16 | TRBJ1-2 | NA | TRBV19 | TRBD1 | CASSIGGPGGYYGYTF | TGTGCCAGTAGTATCGGTGGACCAGGGGGCTACTATGGCTACACCTTC
14 | TRBJ1-2 | NA | TRBV7-2 | TRBD1 | CASSLGRQGLSYTF | TGTGCCAGCAGCTTAGGACGACAGGGTCTGAGCTACACCTTC
15 | TRBJ1-4 | NA | TRBV7-2 | NA | CASSLGAGDNEKLFF | TGTGCCAGCAGCTTAGGGGCAGGTGATAATGAAAAACTGTTTTTT
14 | TRBJ2-5 | NA | TRBV6-5 | TRBD2 | CASSDGLAGETQYF | TGTGCCAGCAGTGACGGACTAGCGGGGGAGACCCAGTACTTC
13 | TRBJ1-4 | NA | TRBV11-3 | NA | CASSLQGNEKLFF | TGTGCCAGCAGTTTACAGGGTAATGAAAAACTGTTTTTT
16 | TRBJ1-3 | NA | TRBV4-3 | NA | CASSQDRGSSGNTIYF | TGCGCCAGCAGCCAAGATAGAGGGAGCTCTGGAAACACCATATATTTT
11 | TRBJ2-7 | NA | TRBV7-2 | NA | CASSPGFEQYF | TGTGCCAGCAGCCCGGGTTTCGAGCAGTACTTC
15 | TRBJ1-5 | once | TRBV11-2 | TRBD1 | CASTQGPGQGQPQHF | TGTGCCAGCACCCAAGGTCCGGGACAGGGCCAGCCCCAGCATTTT
15 | TRBJ2-7 | few | TRBV6-1 | NA | CASSEVTGPTYEQYF | TGTGCCAGCAGTGAAGTAACAGGCCCAACCTACGAGCAGTACTTC